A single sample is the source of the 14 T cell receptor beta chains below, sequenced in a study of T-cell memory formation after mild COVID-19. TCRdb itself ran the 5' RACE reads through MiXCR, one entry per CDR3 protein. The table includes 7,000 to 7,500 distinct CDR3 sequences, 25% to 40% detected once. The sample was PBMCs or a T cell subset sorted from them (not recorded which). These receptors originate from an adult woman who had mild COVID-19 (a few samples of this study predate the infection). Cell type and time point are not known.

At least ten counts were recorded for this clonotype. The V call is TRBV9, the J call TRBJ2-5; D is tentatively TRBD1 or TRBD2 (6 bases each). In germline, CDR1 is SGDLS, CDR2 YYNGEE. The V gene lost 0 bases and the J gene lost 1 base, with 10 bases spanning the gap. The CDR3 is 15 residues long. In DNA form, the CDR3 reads TGTGCCAGCAGCGTAGTGGGGGGCCTCCAAGAGACCCAGTACTTC. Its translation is CASSVVGGLQETQYF.

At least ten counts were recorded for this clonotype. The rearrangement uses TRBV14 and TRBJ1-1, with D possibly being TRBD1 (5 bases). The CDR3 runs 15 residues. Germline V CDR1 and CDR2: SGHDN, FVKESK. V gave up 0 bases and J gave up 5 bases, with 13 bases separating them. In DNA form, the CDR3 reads TGTGCCAGCAGCCAAGATCGGTTGGGGGGGACTGAAGCTTTCTTT. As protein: CASSQDRLGGTEAFF.

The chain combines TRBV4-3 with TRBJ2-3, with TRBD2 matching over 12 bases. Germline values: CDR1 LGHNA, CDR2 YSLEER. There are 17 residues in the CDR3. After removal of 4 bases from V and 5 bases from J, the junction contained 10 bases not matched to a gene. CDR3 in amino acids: CASSRVTGLAGLDTQYF. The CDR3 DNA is TGCGCCAGCAGCCGAGTTACCGGACTAGCGGGGTTAGATACGCAGTATTTT.

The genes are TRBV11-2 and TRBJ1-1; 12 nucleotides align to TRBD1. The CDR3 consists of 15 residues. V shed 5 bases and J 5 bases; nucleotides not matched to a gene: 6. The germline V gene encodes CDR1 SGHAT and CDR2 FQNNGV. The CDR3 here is CASSPGTGGMTEAFF. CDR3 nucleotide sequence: TGTGCCAGCAGCCCCGGGACAGGGGGCATGACTGAAGCTTTCTTT.

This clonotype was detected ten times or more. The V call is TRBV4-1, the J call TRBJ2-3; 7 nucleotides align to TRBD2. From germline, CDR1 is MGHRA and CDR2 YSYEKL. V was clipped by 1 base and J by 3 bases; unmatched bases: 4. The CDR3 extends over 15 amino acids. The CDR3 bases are TGCGCCAGCAGCCAAGGTTGGGGGGGGACAGATACGCAGTATTTT. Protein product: CASSQGWGGTDTQYF.

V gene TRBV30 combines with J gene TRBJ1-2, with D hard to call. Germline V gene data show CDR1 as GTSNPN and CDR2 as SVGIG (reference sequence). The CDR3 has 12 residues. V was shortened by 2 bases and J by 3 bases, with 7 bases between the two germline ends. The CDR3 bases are TGTGCCTGGAGTCAAGTAGACTATGGCTACACCTTC. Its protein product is CAWSQVDYGYTF.

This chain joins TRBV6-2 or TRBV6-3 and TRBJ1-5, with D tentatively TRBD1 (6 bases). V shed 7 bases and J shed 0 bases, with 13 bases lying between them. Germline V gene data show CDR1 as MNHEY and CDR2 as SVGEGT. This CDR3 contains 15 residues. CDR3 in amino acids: CASNARGYSNQPQHF. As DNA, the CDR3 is TGTGCCAGCAACGCCAGGGGTTATAGCAATCAGCCCCAGCATTTT.

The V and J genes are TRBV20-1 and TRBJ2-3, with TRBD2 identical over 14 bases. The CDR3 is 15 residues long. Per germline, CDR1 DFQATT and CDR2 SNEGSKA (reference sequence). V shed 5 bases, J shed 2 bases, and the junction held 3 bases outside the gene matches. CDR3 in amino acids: CSAPGLAGDTDTQYF. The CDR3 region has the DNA TGCAGTGCTCCGGGACTAGCGGGAGACACAGATACGCAGTATTTT.

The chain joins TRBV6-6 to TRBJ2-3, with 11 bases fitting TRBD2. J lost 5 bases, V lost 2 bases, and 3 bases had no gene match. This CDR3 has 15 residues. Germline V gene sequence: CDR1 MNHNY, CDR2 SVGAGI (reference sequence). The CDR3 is CASSYVAGGIDTQYF. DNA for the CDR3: TGTGCCAGCAGTTACGTAGCGGGAGGGATAGATACGCAGTATTTT.

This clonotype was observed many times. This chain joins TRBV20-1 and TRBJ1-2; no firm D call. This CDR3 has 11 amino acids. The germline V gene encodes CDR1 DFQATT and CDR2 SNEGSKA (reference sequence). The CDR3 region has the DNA TGCAAAACACCCCTATGGTATGGCTACACCTTC. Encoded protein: CKTPLWYGYTF.

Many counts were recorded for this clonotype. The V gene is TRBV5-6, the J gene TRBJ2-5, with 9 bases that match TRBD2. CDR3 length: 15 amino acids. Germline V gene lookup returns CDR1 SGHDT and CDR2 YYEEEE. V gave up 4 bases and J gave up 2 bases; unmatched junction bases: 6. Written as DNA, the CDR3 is TGTGCCAGCAGCAAAGTAGCGGGAGTACAAGAGACCCAGTACTTC. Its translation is CASSKVAGVQETQYF.

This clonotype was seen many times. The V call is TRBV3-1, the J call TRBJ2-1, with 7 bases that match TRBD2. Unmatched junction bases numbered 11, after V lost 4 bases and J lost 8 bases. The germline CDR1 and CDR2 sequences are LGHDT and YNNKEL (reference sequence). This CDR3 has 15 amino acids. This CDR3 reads CASSPKPAGFDEQFF. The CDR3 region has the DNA TGTGCCAGCAGCCCCAAGCCAGCGGGATTTGATGAGCAGTTCTTC.

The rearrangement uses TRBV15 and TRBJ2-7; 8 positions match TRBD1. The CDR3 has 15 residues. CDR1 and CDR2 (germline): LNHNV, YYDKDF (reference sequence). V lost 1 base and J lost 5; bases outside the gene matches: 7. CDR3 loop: CATSRVRDRGNEQYF. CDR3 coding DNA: TGTGCCACCAGCAGAGTCCGTGACAGGGGTAACGAGCAGTACTTC.

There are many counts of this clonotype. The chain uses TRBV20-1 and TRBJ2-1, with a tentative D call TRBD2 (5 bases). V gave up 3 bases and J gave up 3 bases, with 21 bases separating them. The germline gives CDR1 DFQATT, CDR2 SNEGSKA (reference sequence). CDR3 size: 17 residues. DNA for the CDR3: TGCAGTGCTAGTCGAGCGGAGGAGCATTTCGTCTACAATGAGCAGTTCTTC. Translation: CSASRAEEHFVYNEQFF.